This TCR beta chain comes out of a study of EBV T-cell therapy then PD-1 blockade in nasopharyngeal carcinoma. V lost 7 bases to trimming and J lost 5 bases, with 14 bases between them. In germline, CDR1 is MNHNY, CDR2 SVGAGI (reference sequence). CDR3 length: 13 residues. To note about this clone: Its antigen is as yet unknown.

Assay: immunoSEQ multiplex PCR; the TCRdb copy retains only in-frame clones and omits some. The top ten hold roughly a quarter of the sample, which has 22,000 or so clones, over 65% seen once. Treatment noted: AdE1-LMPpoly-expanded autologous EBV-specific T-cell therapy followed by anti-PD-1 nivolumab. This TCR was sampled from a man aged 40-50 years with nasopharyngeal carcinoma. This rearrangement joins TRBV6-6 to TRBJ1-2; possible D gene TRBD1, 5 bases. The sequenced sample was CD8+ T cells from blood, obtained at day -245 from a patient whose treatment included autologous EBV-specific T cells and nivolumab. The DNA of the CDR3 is TGTGCCAGCATCCCGGGGGAGGGATATGGCTACACCTTC. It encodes CASIPGEGYGYTF.